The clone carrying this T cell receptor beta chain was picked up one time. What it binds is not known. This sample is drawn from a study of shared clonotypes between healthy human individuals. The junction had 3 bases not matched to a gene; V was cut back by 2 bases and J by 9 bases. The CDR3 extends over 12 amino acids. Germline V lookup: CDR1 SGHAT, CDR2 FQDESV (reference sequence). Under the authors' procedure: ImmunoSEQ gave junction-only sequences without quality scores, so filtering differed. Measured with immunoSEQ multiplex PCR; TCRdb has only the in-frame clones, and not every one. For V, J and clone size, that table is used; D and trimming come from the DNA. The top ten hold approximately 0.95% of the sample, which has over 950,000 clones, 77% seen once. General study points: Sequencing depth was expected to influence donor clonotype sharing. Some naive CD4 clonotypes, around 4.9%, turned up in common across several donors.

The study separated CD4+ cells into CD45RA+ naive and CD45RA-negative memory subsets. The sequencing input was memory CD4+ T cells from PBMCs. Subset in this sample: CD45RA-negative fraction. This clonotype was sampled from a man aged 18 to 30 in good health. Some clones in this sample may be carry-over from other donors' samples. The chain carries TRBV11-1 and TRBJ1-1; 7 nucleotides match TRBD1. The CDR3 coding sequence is TGTGCCAGCAGCTTACCGGGACAGAAAGCTTTCTTT. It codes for CASSLPGQKAFF.